This T cell receptor (beta chain) is from a study of PD-L1 blockade in urothelial cancer. In the study overall: Patients, treated from about 2014 onward, received atezolizumab 1,200 mg intravenously every 3 weeks. Study-level points and caveats: Improved survival was predicted by pretreatment blood TCR clonality below the median.

The CDR3 loop spans 15 amino acids. From germline, CDR1 is KGHSH and CDR2 LQKENI. V shed 5 bases and J 0 bases; nucleotides not matched to a gene: 3. The study collected 1 to 8 samples per patient, pretreatment and on-treatment. TCRdb keeps only in-frame clones here, not all; method: immunoSEQ multiplex PCR. The sample lists roughly 74,000 clones, 87% occurring once. A word on this clone: Its matching antigen is unknown.

The TCR comes from a woman aged 70-85 years with urothelial cancer. The V call is TRBV18, the J call TRBJ2-2, with 7 positions matching TRBD1. Material: PBMCs, obtained around atezolizumab (anti-PD-L1) treatment. The chain's CDR3 is CASSTTGTNTGELFF. CDR3 nucleotides: TGTGCCAGCTCAACGACAGGGACGAACACCGGGGAGCTGTTTTTT. Complete variable domain (other parts from reference TRBV18 and TRBJ2-2): NAGVMQNPRHLVRRRGQEARLRCSPMKGHSHVYWYRQLPEEGLKFMVYLQKENIIDESGMPKERFSAEFPKEGPSILRIQQVVRGDSAAYFCASSTTGTNTGELFFGEGSRLTVL.